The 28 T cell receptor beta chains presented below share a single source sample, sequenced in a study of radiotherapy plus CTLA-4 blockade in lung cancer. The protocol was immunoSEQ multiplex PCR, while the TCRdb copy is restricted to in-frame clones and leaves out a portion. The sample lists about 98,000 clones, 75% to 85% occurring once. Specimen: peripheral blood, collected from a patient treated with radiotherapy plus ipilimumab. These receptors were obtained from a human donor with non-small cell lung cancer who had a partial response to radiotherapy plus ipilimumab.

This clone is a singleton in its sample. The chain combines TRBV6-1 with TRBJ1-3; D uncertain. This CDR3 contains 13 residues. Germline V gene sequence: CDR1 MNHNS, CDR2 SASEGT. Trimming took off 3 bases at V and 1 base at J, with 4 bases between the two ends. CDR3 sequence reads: CASSDRSGNTIYF. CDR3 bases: TGTGCCAGCAGTGACAGGTCTGGAAACACCATATATTTT.

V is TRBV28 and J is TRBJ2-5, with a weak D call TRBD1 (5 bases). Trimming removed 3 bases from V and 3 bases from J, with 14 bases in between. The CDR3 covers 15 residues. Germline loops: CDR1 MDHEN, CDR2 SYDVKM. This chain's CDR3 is CASSLGGAVKETQYF. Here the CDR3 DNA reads TGTGCCAGCAGTTTGGGTGGGGCAGTGAAAGAGACCCAGTACTTC.

This CDR3 is CASLQGLGNTEAFF. CDR3 bases: TGTGCCAGCCTACAGGGGTTAGGGAACACTGAAGCTTTCTTT. The J gene is TRBJ1-1, the V gene TRBV6-4; TRBD1 aligns across 7 bases. Per germline, CDR1 MRHNA and CDR2 SNTAGT. The CDR3 is made up of 14 amino acids. V lost 8 bases and J lost 1; bases outside the gene matches: 7.

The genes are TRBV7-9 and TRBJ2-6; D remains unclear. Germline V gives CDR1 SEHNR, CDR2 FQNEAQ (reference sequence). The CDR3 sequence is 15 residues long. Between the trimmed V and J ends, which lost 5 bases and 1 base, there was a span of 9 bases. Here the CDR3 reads CASSPTRSGANVLTF. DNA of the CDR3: TGTGCCAGCAGCCCAACTCGGTCTGGGGCCAACGTCCTGACTTTC.

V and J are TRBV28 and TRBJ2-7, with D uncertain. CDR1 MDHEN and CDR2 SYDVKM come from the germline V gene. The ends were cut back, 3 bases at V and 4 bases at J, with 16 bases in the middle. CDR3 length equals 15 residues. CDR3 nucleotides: TGTGCCAGCAGTTTTTCGACCACTAACTCTTACGAGCAGTACTTC. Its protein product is CASSFSTTNSYEQYF.

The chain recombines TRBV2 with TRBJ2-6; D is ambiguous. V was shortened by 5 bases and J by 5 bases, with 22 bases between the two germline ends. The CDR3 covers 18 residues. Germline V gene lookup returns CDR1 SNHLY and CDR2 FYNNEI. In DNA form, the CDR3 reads TGTGCCAGCAGTAAACCTGCTTACCGATACAGTCGGGCCAACGTCCTGACTTTC. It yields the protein CASSKPAYRYSRANVLTF.

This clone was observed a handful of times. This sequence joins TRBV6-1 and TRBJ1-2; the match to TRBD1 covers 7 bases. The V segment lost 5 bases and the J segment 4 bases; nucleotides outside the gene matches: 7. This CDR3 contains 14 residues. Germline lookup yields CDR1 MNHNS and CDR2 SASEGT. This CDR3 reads CASSSGQVAYGYTF. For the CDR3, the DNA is TGTGCCAGCAGTTCAGGACAGGTTGCCTATGGCTACACCTTC.

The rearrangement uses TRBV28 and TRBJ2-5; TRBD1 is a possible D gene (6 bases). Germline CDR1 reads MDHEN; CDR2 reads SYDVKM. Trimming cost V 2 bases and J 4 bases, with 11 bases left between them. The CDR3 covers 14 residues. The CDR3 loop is CASSLGGSSETQYF. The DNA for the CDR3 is TGTGCCAGCAGTTTAGGGGGCAGCTCAGAGACCCAGTACTTC.

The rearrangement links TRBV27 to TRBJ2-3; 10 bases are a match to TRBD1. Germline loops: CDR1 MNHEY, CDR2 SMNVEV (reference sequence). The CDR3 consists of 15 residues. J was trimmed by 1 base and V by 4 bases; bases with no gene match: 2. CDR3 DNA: TGTGCCAGCAGTTCCGGGACAGGGGGCACAGATACGCAGTATTTT. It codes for CASSSGTGGTDTQYF.

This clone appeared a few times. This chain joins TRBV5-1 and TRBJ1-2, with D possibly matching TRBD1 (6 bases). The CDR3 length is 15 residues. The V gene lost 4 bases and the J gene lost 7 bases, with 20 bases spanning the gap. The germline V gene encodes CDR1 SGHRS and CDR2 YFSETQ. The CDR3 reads CASSPTGNTRLGYTF. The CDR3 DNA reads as TGCGCCAGCAGCCCGACAGGTAATACCCGTCTTGGCTACACCTTC.

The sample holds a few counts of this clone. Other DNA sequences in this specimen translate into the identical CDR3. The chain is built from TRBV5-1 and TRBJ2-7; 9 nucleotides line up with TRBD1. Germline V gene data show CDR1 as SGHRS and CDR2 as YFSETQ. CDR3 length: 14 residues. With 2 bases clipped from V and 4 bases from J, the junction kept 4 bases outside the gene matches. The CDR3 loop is CASSFSGTGYEQYF. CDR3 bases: TGCGCCAGCAGCTTTTCCGGGACAGGGTACGAGCAGTACTTC.

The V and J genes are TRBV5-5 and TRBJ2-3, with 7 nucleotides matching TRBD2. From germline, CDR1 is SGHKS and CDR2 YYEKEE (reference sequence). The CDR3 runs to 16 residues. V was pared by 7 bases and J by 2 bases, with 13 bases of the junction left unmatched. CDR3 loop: CASRSGGPMNTDTQYF. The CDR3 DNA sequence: TGTGCCAGCCGCTCGGGGGGACCCATGAACACAGATACGCAGTATTTT.

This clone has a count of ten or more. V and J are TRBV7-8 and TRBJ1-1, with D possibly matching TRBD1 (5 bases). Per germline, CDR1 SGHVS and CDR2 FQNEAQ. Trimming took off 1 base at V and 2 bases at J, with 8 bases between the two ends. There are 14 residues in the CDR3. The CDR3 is CASSLVGGNTEAFF. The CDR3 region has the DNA TGTGCCAGCAGCTTAGTCGGGGGAAACACTGAAGCTTTCTTT.

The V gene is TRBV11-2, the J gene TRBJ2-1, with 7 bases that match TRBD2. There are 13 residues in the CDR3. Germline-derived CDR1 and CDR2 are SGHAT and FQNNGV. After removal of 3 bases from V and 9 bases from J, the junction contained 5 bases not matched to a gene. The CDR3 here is CASSFERDGEQFF. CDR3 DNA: TGTGCCAGCAGCTTTGAGCGGGACGGTGAGCAGTTCTTC.

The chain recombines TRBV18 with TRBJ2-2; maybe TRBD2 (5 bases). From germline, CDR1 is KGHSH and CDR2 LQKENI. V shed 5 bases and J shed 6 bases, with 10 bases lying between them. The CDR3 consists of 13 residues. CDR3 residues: CASSILESGELFF. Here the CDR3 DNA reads TGTGCCAGCTCAATACTAGAATCCGGGGAGCTGTTTTTT.

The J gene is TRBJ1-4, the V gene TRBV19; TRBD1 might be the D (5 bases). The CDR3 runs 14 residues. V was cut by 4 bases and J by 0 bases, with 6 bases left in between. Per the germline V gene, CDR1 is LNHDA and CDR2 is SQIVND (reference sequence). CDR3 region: CASSTGATNEKLFF. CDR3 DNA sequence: TGTGCCAGTAGTACGGGGGCAACTAATGAAAAACTGTTTTTT.

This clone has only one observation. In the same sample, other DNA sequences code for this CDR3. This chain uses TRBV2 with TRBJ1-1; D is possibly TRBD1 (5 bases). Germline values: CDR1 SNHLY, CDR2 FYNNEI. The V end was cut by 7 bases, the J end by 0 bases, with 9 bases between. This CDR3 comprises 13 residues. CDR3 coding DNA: TGTGCCAGCACGACGACAGTGAACACTGAAGCTTTCTTT. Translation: CASTTTVNTEAFF.

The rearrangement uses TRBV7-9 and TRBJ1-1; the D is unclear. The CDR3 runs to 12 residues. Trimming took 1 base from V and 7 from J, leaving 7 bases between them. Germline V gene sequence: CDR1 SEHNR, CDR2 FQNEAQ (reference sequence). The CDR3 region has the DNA TGTGCCAGCAGCTTAGGACAAATTGAAGCTTTCTTT. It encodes CASSLGQIEAFF.

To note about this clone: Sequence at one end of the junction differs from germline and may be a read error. The CDR3 DNA follows: TGTGCCATCGCCCGGGACAGGGTAAACTATAGCTACACCTTC. Its translation is CAIARDRVNYSYTF. The J gene is TRBJ1-2, the V gene TRBV10-3; 9 positions agree with TRBD1. Germline-derived CDR1 and CDR2 are ENHRY and SYGVKD. This CDR3 has 14 amino acids.

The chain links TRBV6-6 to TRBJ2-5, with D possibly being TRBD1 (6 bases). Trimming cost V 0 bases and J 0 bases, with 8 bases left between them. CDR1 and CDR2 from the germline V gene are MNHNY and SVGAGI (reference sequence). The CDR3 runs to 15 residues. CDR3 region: CASSYSTGNQETQYF. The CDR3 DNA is TGTGCCAGCAGTTACTCGACAGGAAACCAAGAGACCCAGTACTTC.

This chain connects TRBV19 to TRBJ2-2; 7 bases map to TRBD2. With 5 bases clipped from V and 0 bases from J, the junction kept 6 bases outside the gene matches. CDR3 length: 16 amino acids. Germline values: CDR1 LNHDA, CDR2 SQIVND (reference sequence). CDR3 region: CASSGLADANTGELFF. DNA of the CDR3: TGTGCCAGTAGTGGGCTAGCGGACGCGAACACCGGGGAGCTGTTTTTT.

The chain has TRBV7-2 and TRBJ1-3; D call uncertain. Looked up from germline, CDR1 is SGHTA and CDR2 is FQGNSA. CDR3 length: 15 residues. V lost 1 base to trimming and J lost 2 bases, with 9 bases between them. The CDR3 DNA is TGTGCCAGCAGCTTAGTTCTTGGGCCTGGAAACACCATATATTTT. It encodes CASSLVLGPGNTIYF. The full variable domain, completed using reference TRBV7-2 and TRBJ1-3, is GAGVSQSPSNKVTEKGKDVELRCDPISGHTALYWYRQSLGQGLEFLIYFQGNSAPDKSGLPSDRFSAERTGGSVSTLTIQRTQQEDSAVYLCASSLVLGPGNTIYFGEGSWLTVV.

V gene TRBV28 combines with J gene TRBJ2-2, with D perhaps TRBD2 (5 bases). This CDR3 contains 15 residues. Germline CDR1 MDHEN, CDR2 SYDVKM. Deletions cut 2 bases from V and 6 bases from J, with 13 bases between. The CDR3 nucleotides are TGTGCCAGCAGTTTAGGTGGGAGTGGGGCCGGGGAGCTGTTTTTT. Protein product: CASSLGGSGAGELFF.

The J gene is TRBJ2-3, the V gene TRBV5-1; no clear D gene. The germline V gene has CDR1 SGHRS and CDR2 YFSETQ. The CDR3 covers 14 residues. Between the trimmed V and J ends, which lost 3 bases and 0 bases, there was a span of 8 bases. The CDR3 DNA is TGCGCCAGCAGCTCCAGTCAGAGCACAGATACGCAGTATTTT. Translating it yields CASSSSQSTDTQYF.

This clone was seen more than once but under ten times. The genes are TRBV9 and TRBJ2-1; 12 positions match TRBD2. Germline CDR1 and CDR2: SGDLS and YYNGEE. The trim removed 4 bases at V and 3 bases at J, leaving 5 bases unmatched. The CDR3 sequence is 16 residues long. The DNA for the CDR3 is TGTGCCAGCAGCATAACTAGCGGGAGGAGCTACAATGAGCAGTTCTTC. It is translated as CASSITSGRSYNEQFF.

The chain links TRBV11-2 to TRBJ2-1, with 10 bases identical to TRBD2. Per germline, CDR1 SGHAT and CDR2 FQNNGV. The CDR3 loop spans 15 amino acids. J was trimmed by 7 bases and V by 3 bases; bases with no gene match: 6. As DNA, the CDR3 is TGTGCCAGCAGCTTTACTAGCGGGACTGGAAATGAGCAGTTCTTC. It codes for CASSFTSGTGNEQFF.

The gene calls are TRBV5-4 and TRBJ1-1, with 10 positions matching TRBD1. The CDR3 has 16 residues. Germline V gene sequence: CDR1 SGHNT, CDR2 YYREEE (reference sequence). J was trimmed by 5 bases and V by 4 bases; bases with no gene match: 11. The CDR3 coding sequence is TGTGCCAGCAGCCCCAGGGACAGGGGTCTGGGAACTGAAGCTTTCTTT. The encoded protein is CASSPRDRGLGTEAFF.

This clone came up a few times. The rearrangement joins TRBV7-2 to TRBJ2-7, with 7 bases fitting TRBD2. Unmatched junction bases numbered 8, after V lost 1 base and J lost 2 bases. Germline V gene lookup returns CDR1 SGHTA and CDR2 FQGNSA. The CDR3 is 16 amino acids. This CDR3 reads CASSLGGGTVPYEQYF. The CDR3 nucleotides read TGTGCCAGCAGCTTAGGGGGGGGGACGGTTCCCTACGAGCAGTACTTC.